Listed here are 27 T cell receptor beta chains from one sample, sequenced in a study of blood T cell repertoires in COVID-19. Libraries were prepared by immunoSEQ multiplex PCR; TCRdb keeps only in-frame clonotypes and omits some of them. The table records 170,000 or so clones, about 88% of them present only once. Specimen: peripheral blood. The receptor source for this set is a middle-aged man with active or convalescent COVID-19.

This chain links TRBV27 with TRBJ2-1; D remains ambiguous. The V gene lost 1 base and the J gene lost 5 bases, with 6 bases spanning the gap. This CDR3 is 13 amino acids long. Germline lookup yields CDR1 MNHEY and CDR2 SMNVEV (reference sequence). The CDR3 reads CASSLYQNNEQFF. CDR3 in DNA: TGTGCCAGCAGTTTATACCAGAACAATGAGCAGTTCTTC.

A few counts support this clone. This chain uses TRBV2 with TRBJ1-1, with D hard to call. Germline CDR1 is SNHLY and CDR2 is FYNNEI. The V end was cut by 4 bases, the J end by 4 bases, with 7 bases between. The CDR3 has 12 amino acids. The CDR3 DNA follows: TGTGCCAGCAGTGCCGCGGGCACTGAAGCTTTCTTT. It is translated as CASSAAGTEAFF.

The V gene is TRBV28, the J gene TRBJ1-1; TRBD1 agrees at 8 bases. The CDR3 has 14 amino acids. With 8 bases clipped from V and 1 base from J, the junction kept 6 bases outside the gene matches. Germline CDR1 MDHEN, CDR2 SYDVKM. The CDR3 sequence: CASWSGTGNTEAFF. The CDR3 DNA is TGTGCCAGCTGGTCCGGGACAGGGAACACTGAAGCTTTCTTT.

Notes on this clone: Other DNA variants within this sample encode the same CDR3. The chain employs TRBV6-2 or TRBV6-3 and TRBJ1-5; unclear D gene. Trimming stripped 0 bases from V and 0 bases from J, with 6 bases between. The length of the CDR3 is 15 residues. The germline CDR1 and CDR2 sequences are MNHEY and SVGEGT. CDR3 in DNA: TGTGCCAGCAGTTACTCGCGAGGTAGCAATCAGCCCCAGCATTTT. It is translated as CASSYSRGSNQPQHF.

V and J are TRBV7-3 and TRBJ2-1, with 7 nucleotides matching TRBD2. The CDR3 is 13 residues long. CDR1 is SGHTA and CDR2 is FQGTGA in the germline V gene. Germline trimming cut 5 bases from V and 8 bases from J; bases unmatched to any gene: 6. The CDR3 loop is CASSAEGRDEQFF. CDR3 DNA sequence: TGTGCCAGCAGCGCGGAGGGGAGGGATGAGCAGTTCTTC.

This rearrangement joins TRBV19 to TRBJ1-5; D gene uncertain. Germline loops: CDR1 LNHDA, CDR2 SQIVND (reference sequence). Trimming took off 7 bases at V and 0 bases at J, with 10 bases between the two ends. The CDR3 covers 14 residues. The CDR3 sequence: CASNRGSSNQPQHF. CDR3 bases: TGTGCCAGTAATCGCGGATCTAGCAATCAGCCCCAGCATTTT.

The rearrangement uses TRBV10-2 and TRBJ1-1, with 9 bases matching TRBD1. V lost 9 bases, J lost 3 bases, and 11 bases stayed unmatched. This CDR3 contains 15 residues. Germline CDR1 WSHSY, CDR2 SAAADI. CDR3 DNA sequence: TGCGCCAGTGGGGCTCTCCGGGACAGGGACACTGAAGCTTTCTTT. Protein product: CASGALRDRDTEAFF.

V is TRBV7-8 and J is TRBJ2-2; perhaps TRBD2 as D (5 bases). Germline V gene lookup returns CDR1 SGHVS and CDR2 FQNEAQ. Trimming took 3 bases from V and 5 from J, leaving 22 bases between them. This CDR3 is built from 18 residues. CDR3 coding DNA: TGTGCCAGCAGCTTGCGGACGATGGCGGGCGTCAAGACCGGGGAGCTGTTTTTT. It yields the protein CASSLRTMAGVKTGELFF.

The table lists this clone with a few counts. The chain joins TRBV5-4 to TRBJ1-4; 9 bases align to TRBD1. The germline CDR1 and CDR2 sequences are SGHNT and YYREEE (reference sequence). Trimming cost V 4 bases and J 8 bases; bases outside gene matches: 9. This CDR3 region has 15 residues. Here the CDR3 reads CASSRTGAREEKLFF. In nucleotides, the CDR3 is TGTGCCAGCAGCCGGACAGGGGCCCGGGAGGAAAAACTGTTTTTT.

The CDR3 coding sequence is TGTGCCAGCAGAGGGGTTGTGGACGAGCAGTACTTC. Amino acids: CASRGVVDEQYF. The genes are TRBV25-1 and TRBJ2-7, with D possibly being TRBD1 (5 bases). Germline values: CDR1 MGHDK, CDR2 SYGVNS. The CDR3 extends over 12 amino acids. V dropped 6 bases and J dropped 5 bases, with 11 bases sitting between them.

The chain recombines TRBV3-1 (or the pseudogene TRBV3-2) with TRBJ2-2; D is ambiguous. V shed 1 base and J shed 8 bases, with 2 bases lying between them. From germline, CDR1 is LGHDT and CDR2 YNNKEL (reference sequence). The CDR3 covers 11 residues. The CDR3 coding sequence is TGTGCCAGCAGCCAAGCTGGGGAGCTGTTTTTT. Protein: CASSQAGELFF.

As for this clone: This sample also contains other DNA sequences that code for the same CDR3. For the CDR3, the DNA is TGTGCCACCAGCAGAGACAGGGGCAATCAGCCCCAGCATTTT. Translation gives CATSRDRGNQPQHF. The chain is built from TRBV15 and TRBJ1-5; D possibly corresponds to TRBD1 (5 bases). Germline CDR1 LNHNV, CDR2 YYDKDF (reference sequence). Trimming left V 0 bases short and J 2 bases short, with 5 bases between. This CDR3 is 14 amino acids long.

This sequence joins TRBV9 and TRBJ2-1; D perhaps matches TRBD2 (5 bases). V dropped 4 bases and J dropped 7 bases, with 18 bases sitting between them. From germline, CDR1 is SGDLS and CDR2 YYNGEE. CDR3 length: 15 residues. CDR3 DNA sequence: TGTGCCAGCAGCAAATCAACGGGATTTGGGAATGAGCAGTTCTTC. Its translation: CASSKSTGFGNEQFF.

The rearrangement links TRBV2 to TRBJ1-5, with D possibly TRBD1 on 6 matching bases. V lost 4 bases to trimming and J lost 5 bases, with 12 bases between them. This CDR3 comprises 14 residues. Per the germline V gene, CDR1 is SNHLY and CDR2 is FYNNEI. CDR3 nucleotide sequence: TGTGCCAGCAGTGGGGACACAAATTATCAGCCCCAGCATTTT. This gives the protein CASSGDTNYQPQHF.

CDR3 sequence (DNA): TGTGCCAGCAGTCCCACTGGGGCCAACGTCCTGACTTTC. Translated: CASSPTGANVLTF. The rearrangement joins TRBV27 to TRBJ2-6; no clear D gene. V was trimmed by 5 bases and J by 2 bases, leaving 4 bases between them. This CDR3 spans 13 amino acids. Germline-derived CDR1 and CDR2 are MNHEY and SMNVEV (reference sequence).

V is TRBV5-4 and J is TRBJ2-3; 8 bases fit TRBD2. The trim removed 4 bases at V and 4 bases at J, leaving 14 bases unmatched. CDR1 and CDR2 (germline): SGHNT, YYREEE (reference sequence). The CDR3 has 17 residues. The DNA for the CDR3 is TGTGCCAGCAGCCCCGCCGTTGGCGGGGGGAGCTCAGATACGCAGTATTTT. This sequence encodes CASSPAVGGGSSDTQYF.

CDR3 bases: TGTGCTAGTGGTTTGGTACTAGGTAGCTCCTACGAGCAGTACTTC. As protein: CASGLVLGSSYEQYF. V and J are TRBV12-5 and TRBJ2-7; perhaps TRBD2 as D (5 bases). The germline V gene encodes CDR1 LGHNT and CDR2 FRNRAP. V was cut by 0 bases and J by 0 bases, with 9 bases left in between. The CDR3 is 15 residues long.

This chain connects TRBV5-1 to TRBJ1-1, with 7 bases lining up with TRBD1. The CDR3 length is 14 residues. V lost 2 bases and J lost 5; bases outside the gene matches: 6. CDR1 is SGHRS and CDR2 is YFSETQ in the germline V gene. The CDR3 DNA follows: TGCGCCAGCAGCTTTGACACAGGGGCGACTGAAGCTTTCTTT. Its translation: CASSFDTGATEAFF. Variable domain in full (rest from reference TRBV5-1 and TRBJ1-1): KAGVTQTPRYLIKTRGQQVTLSCSPISGHRSVSWYQQTPGQGLQFLFEYFSETQRNKGNFPGRFSGRQFSNSRSEMNVSTLELGDSALYLCASSFDTGATEAFFGQGTRLTVV.

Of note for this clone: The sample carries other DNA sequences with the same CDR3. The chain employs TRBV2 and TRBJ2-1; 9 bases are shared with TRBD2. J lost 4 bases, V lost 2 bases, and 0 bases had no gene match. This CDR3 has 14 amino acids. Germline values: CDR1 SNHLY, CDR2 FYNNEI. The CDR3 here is CASSELAGYNEQFF. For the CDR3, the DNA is TGTGCCAGCAGTGAACTAGCGGGATACAATGAGCAGTTCTTC.

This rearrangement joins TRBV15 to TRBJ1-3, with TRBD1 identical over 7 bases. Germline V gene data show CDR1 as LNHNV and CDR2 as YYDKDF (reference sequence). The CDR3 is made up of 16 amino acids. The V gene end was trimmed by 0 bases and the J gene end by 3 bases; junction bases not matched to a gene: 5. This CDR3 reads CATSRETGLIGNTIYF. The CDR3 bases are TGTGCCACCAGCAGAGAGACAGGGTTAATTGGAAACACCATATATTTT. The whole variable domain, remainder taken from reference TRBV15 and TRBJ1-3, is DAMVIQNPRYQVTQFGKPVTLSCSQTLNHNVMYWYQQKSSQAPKLLFHYYDKDFNNEADTPDNFQSRRPNTSFCFLDIRSPGLGDTAMYLCATSRETGLIGNTIYFGEGSWLTVV.

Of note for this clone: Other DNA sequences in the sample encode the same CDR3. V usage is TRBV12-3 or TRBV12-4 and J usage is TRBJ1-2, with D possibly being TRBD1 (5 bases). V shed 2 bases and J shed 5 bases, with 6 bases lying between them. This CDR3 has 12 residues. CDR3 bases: TGTGCCAGCAGTTTACAGGGTTATGGCTACACCTTC. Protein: CASSLQGYGYTF.

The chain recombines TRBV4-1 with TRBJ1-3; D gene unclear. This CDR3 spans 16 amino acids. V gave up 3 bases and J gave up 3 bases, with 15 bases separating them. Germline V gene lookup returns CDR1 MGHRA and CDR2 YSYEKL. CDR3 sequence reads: CASSQTFLRDGNTIYF. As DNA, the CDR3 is TGCGCCAGCAGCCAGACGTTTCTGCGGGATGGAAACACCATATATTTT.

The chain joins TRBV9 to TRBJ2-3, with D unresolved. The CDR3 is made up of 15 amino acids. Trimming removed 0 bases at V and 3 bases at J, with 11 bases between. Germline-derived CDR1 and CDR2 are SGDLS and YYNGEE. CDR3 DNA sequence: TGTGCCAGCAGCGTAGGACTGACCGGAACAGATACGCAGTATTTT. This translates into CASSVGLTGTDTQYF.

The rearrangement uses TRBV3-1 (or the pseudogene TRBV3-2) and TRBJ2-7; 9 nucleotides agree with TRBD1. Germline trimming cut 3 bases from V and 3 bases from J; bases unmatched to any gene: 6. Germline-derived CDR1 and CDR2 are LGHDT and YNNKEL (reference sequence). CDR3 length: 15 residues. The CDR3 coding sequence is TGTGCCAGCAGCCATACAGGGGGCGCGTGCTACGAGCAGTACTTC. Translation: CASSHTGGACYEQYF.

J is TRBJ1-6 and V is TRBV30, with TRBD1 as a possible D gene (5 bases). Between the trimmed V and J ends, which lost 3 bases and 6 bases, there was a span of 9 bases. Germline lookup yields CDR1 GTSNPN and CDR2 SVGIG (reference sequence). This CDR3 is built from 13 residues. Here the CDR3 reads CAWRGVVNSPLHF. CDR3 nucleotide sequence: TGTGCCTGGAGAGGGGTAGTTAATTCACCCCTCCACTTT.

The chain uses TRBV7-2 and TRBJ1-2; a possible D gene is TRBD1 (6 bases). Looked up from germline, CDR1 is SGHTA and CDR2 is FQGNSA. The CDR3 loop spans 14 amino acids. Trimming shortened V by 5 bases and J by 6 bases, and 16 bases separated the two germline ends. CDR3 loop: CASSLLQGFDGYTF. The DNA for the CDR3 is TGTGCCAGCAGCCTATTACAGGGTTTTGATGGCTACACCTTC. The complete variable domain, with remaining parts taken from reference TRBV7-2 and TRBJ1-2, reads GAGVSQSPSNKVTEKGKDVELRCDPISGHTALYWYRQSLGQGLEFLIYFQGNSAPDKSGLPSDRFSAERTGGSVSTLTIQRTQQEDSAVYLCASSLLQGFDGYTFGSGTRLTVV.

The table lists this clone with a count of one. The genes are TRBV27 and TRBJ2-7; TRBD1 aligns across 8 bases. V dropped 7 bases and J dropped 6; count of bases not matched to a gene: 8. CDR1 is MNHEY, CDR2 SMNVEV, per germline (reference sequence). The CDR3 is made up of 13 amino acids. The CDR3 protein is CASTYRGTGEQYF. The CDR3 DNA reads TGTGCCAGCACCTACAGGGGGACTGGCGAGCAGTACTTC.